The 11 T cell receptor beta chains below come from one sample, sequenced in a study of cytomegalovirus exposure and HLA in healthy donors. 60 Vbeta and 13 Jbeta primers were used in PCR. TCRdb's table, derived via immunoSEQ multiplex PCR, lists solely in-frame clones and lacks some. The table has about 160,000 clones, about three quarters seen once; the top ten hold about 0.91%. Sequenced sample: PBMCs. These receptors were obtained from a woman aged 50 to 60 in good health and CMV-seropositive.

The chain couples TRBV27 to TRBJ2-5; a weak D match, TRBD2 (6 bases). The CDR3 spans 16 residues. V lost 5 bases and J lost 4, with 20 bases in between. Germline V gene sequence: CDR1 MNHEY, CDR2 SMNVEV (reference sequence). The CDR3, as DNA: TGTGCCAGCAGTGGGGCTGGAGGCGGGGCGAGAGAGACCCAGTACTTC. Its translation is CASSGAGGGARETQYF.

The chain carries TRBV5-6 and TRBJ2-5, with 8 bases fitting TRBD2. The CDR3 is made up of 13 amino acids. Trimming at V came to 4 bases and at J to 7 bases, leaving 6 bases not matched to a gene. Germline V gene sequence: CDR1 SGHDT, CDR2 YYEEEE. The CDR3 coding sequence is TGTGCCAGCAGCCCGGGACTAGGGGGGACCCAGTACTTC. This sequence encodes CASSPGLGGTQYF. The full variable domain, rest sourced from reference TRBV5-6 and TRBJ2-5, is DAGVTQSPTHLIKTRGQQVTLRCSPKSGHDTVSWYQQALGQGPQFIFQYYEEEERQRGNFPDRFSGHQFPNYSSELNVNALLLGDSALYLCASSPGLGGTQYFGPGTRLLVL.

The rearrangement joins TRBV15 to TRBJ2-5; possibly TRBD1 for D (5 bases). Germline-derived CDR1 and CDR2 are LNHNV and YYDKDF (reference sequence). With 0 bases removed from V and 7 bases from J, the gap between germline ends came to 15 bases. The CDR3 has 15 amino acids. The CDR3 coding sequence is TGTGCCACCAGCAGAGATCAAGGGGCCTTCGCGACCCAGTACTTC. Encoded protein: CATSRDQGAFATQYF.

The chain uses TRBV9 and TRBJ2-5; TRBD2 matches 12 bases. This CDR3 has 15 residues. The germline V gene encodes CDR1 SGDLS and CDR2 YYNGEE. Trimming at V came to 4 bases and at J to 1 base, leaving 2 bases not matched to a gene. The chain's CDR3 is CASSLTSGGQETQYF. The CDR3 DNA follows: TGTGCCAGCAGCCTGACTAGCGGGGGCCAAGAGACCCAGTACTTC.

This clone was recorded a few times. Written as DNA, the CDR3 is TGCGCCAGCAGCCATCAAACGGACAGTAACTATGGCTACACCTTC. Translating it yields CASSHQTDSNYGYTF. V is TRBV4-1 and J is TRBJ1-2, with D tentatively TRBD1 (6 bases). V lost 3 bases to trimming and J lost 1 base, with 12 bases between them. CDR1 is MGHRA, CDR2 YSYEKL, per germline. The CDR3 has 15 amino acids.

This chain links TRBV2 with TRBJ1-2; 8 bases agree with TRBD1. Germline trimming cut 7 bases from V and 2 bases from J; bases unmatched to any gene: 3. Germline CDR1 and CDR2: SNHLY and FYNNEI. The CDR3 totals 13 residues. CDR3 coding DNA: TGTGCCAGCACCAGGACAGGGAACTATGGCTACACCTTC. This translates into CASTRTGNYGYTF.

The V and J genes are TRBV28 and TRBJ1-2; tentative D call: TRBD1 (6 bases). Germline CDR1 is MDHEN and CDR2 is SYDVKM. CDR3 length: 15 residues. The V gene lost 3 bases and the J gene lost 1 base, with 12 bases spanning the gap. DNA of the CDR3: TGTGCCAGCAGTTTCCCGGACAGCATTAACTATGGCTACACCTTC. Amino acid sequence: CASSFPDSINYGYTF.

This chain's CDR3 is CASSPGSLVEEHGYTF. For the CDR3, the DNA is TGTGCCAGCAGCCCCGGGTCCCTGGTAGAGGAACATGGCTACACCTTC. The chain has TRBV5-4 and TRBJ1-2; no clear D gene. The germline CDR1 and CDR2 sequences are SGHNT and YYREEE (reference sequence). CDR3 length equals 16 residues. V dropped 4 bases and J dropped 6 bases, with 22 bases sitting between them.

The gene calls are TRBV10-2 and TRBJ2-2; possible D gene TRBD1, 5 bases. Trimming removed 5 bases from V and 4 bases from J, with 11 bases in between. The germline gives CDR1 WSHSY, CDR2 SAAADI. The CDR3 extends over 14 amino acids. This CDR3 reads CASSPGSVTGELFF. In DNA, the CDR3 is TGCGCCAGCAGTCCAGGGTCTGTCACCGGGGAGCTGTTTTTT.

The genes are TRBV27 and TRBJ2-1; 12 positions agree with TRBD2. Germline lookup yields CDR1 MNHEY and CDR2 SMNVEV (reference sequence). The trim removed 5 bases at V and 10 bases at J, leaving 9 bases unmatched. The CDR3 extends over 15 amino acids. In DNA, the CDR3 is TGTGCCAGCAGTCTCACTAGCGGGGGGCCGTGGGAGCAGTTCTTC. This translates into CASSLTSGGPWEQFF.

This clone was seen a handful of times. The CDR3 DNA sequence: TGTGCCAGCAGTCCCCGACAGGGGGGACTCAATGAGCAGTTCTTC. It specifies CASSPRQGGLNEQFF. V is TRBV6-6 and J is TRBJ2-1; 9 nucleotides line up with TRBD1. In germline, CDR1 is MNHNY, CDR2 SVGAGI (reference sequence). The CDR3 is made up of 15 amino acids. J lost 6 bases, V lost 5 bases, and 8 bases had no gene match.